These T cell receptor beta chains were read from a single sample in a study of graft-versus-host responses after intestinal transplantation. TCRdb keeps only in-frame clones here, not all; method: immunoSEQ multiplex PCR. This sample has some 9,900 clones; around 92% occur once, and the top ten carry roughly 3.7%. The sample here was PBMCs, taken roughly 45 days after intestinal transplantation. The receptors were gathered from a human patient who received an intestinal transplant, so some T cells may come from the graft donor. CDR3s include the opening cysteine and the closing phenylalanine or tryptophan. The D gene is left open where the match is weak. Some rows have no size entry. The others give once, few or many, or a class for an expanded clone.

clone size	V gene	D gene	J gene	CDR3 DNA	CDR3 protein
-	TRBV5-1	TRBD1	TRBJ2-7	TGCGCCAGCAGTAGCCGGGACAGGGGCCACGAGCAGTACTTC	CASSSRDRGHEQYF
-	TRBV14	TRBD1	TRBJ1-4	TGTGCCAGCAGCCAATTAGACAGGGAAAGCCTGTTTTTT	CASSQLDRESLFF
once	TRBV5-6	-	TRBJ1-1	TGTGCCAGCAGCACTGGGAGCGGGGCTGAAGCTTTCTTT	CASSTGSGAEAFF
once	TRBV9	-	TRBJ2-7	TGTGCCAGCAGCGGCGACGGGACTCCTTATTACGAGCAGTACTTC	CASSGDGTPYYEQYF
-	TRBV6-6	TRBD1	TRBJ2-1	TGTGCCAGCAGTTACGGCCCAGGGGGACAATACAATGAGCAGTTCTTC	CASSYGPGGQYNEQFF
-	TRBV2	-	TRBJ1-2	TGTGCCAGCAGTGACAGGGCGAACTATGGCTACACCTTC	CASSDRANYGYTF
few	TRBV5-6	-	TRBJ1-6	TGTGCCAGCAGCTTGGTGTGGGATGGTTCACCCCTCCACTTT	CASSLVWDGSPLHF
few	TRBV19	-	TRBJ1-5	TGTGCCAGTAGAATGGGCAATCAGCCCCAGCATTTT	CASRMGNQPQHF
-	TRBV6-6	-	TRBJ2-7	TGTGCCAGCAGTTACTACCCAGGGGTGGAAGAGCAGTACTTC	CASSYYPGVEEQYF
-	TRBV27	-	TRBJ1-6	TGTGCCAGCAGCCTCTCTCGGGGGTCCTATAATTCACCCCTCCACTTT	CASSLSRGSYNSPLHF
once	TRBV10-3	-	TRBJ1-1	TGTGCCATCAGCCCCACCGGAGACACTGAAGCTTTCTTT	CAISPTGDTEAFF
-	TRBV6-5	-	TRBJ1-5	TGTGCCAGCAGTCCATACACGAATCAGCCCCAGCATTTT	CASSPYTNQPQHF
-	TRBV6-1	-	TRBJ2-1	TGTGCCAGCGGAGATGGAGGTGAGCAGTTCTTC	CASGDGGEQFF
-	TRBV11-2	TRBD2	TRBJ2-4	TGTGCCAGCAGCTTAGAATTTACACTAGCGGGGCCGGGGGCCAAAAACATTCAGTACTTC	CASSLEFTLAGPGAKNIQYF
-	TRBV19	-	TRBJ1-1	TGTGCCAGTAGTTTGGTGAACACTGAAGCTTTCTTT	CASSLVNTEAFF
-	TRBV21-1	-	TRBJ1-6	TGTGCCAGCAGCAAAGTGGGGGCCCTAAGAACCTATAATTCACCCCTCCACTTT	CASSKVGALRTYNSPLHF
-	TRBV28	-	TRBJ2-7	TGTGCCAGCAGTTTACCCAGGGGAGACGAGCAGTACTTC	CASSLPRGDEQYF
-	TRBV7-2	-	TRBJ2-5	TGTGCCAGCAGCCCCAGGGCCGGGACGCGGTACTTC	CASSPRAGTRYF
-	TRBV7-9	-	TRBJ1-6	TGTGCCAGCATGGGGAGGCCCTATAATTCACCCCTCCACTTT	CASMGRPYNSPLHF
-	TRBV2	TRBD1	TRBJ2-2	TGTGCCAGCTCGGACAGGGCTACCGGGGAGCTGTTTTTT	CASSDRATGELFF
-	TRBV13	-	TRBJ2-7	TGTGCCAGCAGCTTCCAGGGAGACTCCTACGAGCAGTACTTC	CASSFQGDSYEQYF
-	TRBV5-1	-	TRBJ2-2	TGCGCCAGCGAAGTCACCGGGGAGCTGTTTTTT	CASEVTGELFF
once	TRBV15	-	TRBJ1-1	TGTGCCACCAGCAGGGAGGACATGGAGAACACTGAAGCTTTCTTT	CATSREDMENTEAFF
-	TRBV11-2	-	TRBJ1-2	TGTGCCAGCAGCCCCTTCACCTTC	CASSPFTF
-	TRBV19	-	TRBJ2-7	TGTGCCAGTAGTATCGCCCACGAGCAGTACTTC	CASSIAHEQYF
-	TRBV13	TRBD2	TRBJ2-1	TGTGCCAGCAGCTTAATAGCGGGGCACTACAATGAGCAGTTCTTC	CASSLIAGHYNEQFF
-	TRBV15	-	TRBJ1-5	TGTGCCACCAGCAGCCATAGCAATCAGCCCCAGCATTTT	CATSSHSNQPQHF
-	TRBV7-9	-	TRBJ2-7	TGTGCCAGCAGCTTTTTTGGTTTCCACGAGCAGTACTTC	CASSFFGFHEQYF
once	TRBV5-1	-	TRBJ2-5	TGCGCCAGCAGCTTGGGGGCCCCCCAAGAGACCCAGTACTTC	CASSLGAPQETQYF
-	TRBV28	-	TRBJ1-2	TGTGCCAGCAGGACAGGCAACTATGGCTACACCTTC	CASRTGNYGYTF
-	TRBV10-3	-	TRBJ1-2	TGTGCCATCAGTGAGTGGGCAGCTAACTATGGCTACACCTTC	CAISEWAANYGYTF
-	TRBV7-7	TRBD2	TRBJ2-1	TGTGCTAGCAGCTTAGGGACTAGCGGGAACAATGAGCAGTTCTTC	CASSLGTSGNNEQFF
-	TRBV25-1	-	TRBJ2-1	TGTGCCAGCAGTGAAGCCAGGGGATTCTACAATGAGCAGTTCTTC	CASSEARGFYNEQFF
-	TRBV4-1	-	TRBJ2-3	TGCGCCAGCAGCCAAGAACAGGCTAGCGTTGTGGGTGGGGATACGCAGTATTTT	CASSQEQASVVGGDTQYF
-	TRBV7-8	-	TRBJ2-7	TGTGCCAGCAGCTTAGTTGGGGCCAGGGGCGTCTACGAGCAGTACTTC	CASSLVGARGVYEQYF
few	TRBV19	-	TRBJ1-1	TGTGCCAGTAGTATGGGGGGGTTTATGAACACTGAAGCTTTCTTT	CASSMGGFMNTEAFF
once	TRBV4-1	TRBD1	TRBJ2-7	TGCGCCAGCAGCCAGGAGGCAGGGGGCCCATACGAGCAGTACTTC	CASSQEAGGPYEQYF
-	TRBV7-9	TRBD2	TRBJ2-1	TGTGCCAGCAGCCCCGGAACTAGCGGGGACTACAATGAGCAGTTCTTC	CASSPGTSGDYNEQFF
once	TRBV5-6	TRBD1	TRBJ1-2	TGTGCCAGCAGCTTGGGGGACAGCTACTATGGCTACACCTTC	CASSLGDSYYGYTF
-	TRBV7-6	-	TRBJ2-3	TGTGCCAGCAGCTGGGGAAGGGGCACAGATACGCAGTATTTT	CASSWGRGTDTQYF
-	TRBV7-9	-	TRBJ2-5	TGTGCCAGCAGCTTAGACAGAAAAGAGACCCAGTACTTC	CASSLDRKETQYF
-	TRBV11-2	TRBD2	TRBJ2-5	TGTGCCAGCAGCATAATCGGAGATATCGGACTAGCGGAGAAAGAGACCCAGTACTTC	CASSIIGDIGLAEKETQYF
-	TRBV2	TRBD1	TRBJ1-4	TGTGCCAGCACCCCAGACAGGGACCCGGAAAAACTGTTTTTT	CASTPDRDPEKLFF
-	TRBV6-5	-	TRBJ1-3	TGTGCCAGCGGACCCATCGGGGGCACTGGAAACACCATATATTTT	CASGPIGGTGNTIYF
-	TRBV6-5	-	TRBJ1-1	TGTGCCAGCAGTTACCTGGGGCCCATGAACACTGAAGCTTTCTTT	CASSYLGPMNTEAFF
-	TRBV7-6	-	TRBJ1-6	TGTGCCAGCAGCTCCCGGGGTGGTCGAAATTCACCCCTCCACTTT	CASSSRGGRNSPLHF
-	TRBV9	-	TRBJ1-3	TGTGCCAGCAGGTCTGGAAACACCATATATTTT	CASRSGNTIYF
-	TRBV5-1	-	TRBJ2-3	TGCGCCAGCAGCTTGGCCGAGACAGATACGCAGTATTTT	CASSLAETDTQYF
-	TRBV6-5	-	TRBJ2-7	TGTGCCAGCAGTTATCGGACAGCCCTAGACGAGCAGTACTTC	CASSYRTALDEQYF
-	TRBV25-1	-	TRBJ1-3	TGTGCCAGCAGTCCCCGTATCGACTCTGGAAACACCATATATTTT	CASSPRIDSGNTIYF
-	TRBV27	TRBD2	TRBJ2-1	TGTGCCAGCAGCTTAGCGGGGGCCGTTATCTCCTACAATGAGCAGTTCTTC	CASSLAGAVISYNEQFF
-	TRBV6-1	-	TRBJ1-1	TGTGCCAGCATCCCCCGGGGGGCGAACACTGAAGCTTTCTTT	CASIPRGANTEAFF
-	TRBV25-1	TRBD1	TRBJ2-2	TGTGCCAGCAGTGAACCGGGGACAGGGGGGACCGGGGAGCTGTTTTTT	CASSEPGTGGTGELFF